This T cell receptor (beta chain) emerged from a study of shared clonotypes between healthy human individuals. Sorted-subset replicate PCR reactions were performed with around 200 ng DNA, corresponding to roughly 27,000 T cell genomes. Authors' processing steps: ImmunoSEQ output lacked quality scores and full-length reads, limiting matched filtering. The method was immunoSEQ multiplex PCR; TCRdb's version includes in-frame clones alone and lacks a portion of them. The V and J calls and clone size were taken over from that table, and D and trimming were inferred from the DNA. The sample records 450,000 to 700,000 clones, roughly 95% being singletons. The CDR3 covers 11 residues. Germline V CDR1 and CDR2: MNHEY, SMNVEV (reference sequence). V lost 5 bases and J lost 13, with 11 bases in between. The naive CD8 population came from CD45RO-negative cells selected for CCR7, without terminally differentiated effector memory CD45RA+ cells.

The origin of this receptor is a woman in her thirties in good health. The chain carries TRBV27 and TRBJ1-4; D uncertain. Sequenced material: naive CD8+ T cells sorted from blood. CDR3 residues: CASSQGSGLFF. The CDR3 bases are TGTGCCAGCAGTCAAGGATCCGGACTGTTTTTT.